The source of this T cell receptor beta chain is a study of T cell responses to AZD1222 COVID-19 vaccine. The study's findings and limits: Only 5 or 6 people who got AZD1222 tested seropositive at baseline.

Note on this clone: The antigen is unknown.

The assay was immunoSEQ multiplex PCR, and TCRdb's table has in-frame clones only and misses some. The table includes around 87,000 clones, roughly nine tenths detected once. The V gene lost 1 base and the J gene lost 7 bases, with 8 bases spanning the gap. Germline CDR1 LGHNA, CDR2 YNFKEQ. The CDR3 is 13 residues long. The TCR was taken from an adult who received the AZD1222 COVID-19 vaccine. The chain combines TRBV4-2 with TRBJ2-1; D not resolved. Here the sequenced sample was peripheral blood, taken 28 days after the second AZD1222 dose. The CDR3 sequence: CASSQVSINEQFF. CDR3 DNA sequence: TGTGCCAGCAGCCAAGTGTCTATAAATGAGCAGTTCTTC.